This T cell receptor beta chain was observed in a study of blood T cell repertoires in COVID-19. Participants' reported clinical history set cohort assignment. How the authors handled the data: Quantification of nucleated cells was approximated via reference gene primer amplification. Clones were sequenced by immunoSEQ multiplex PCR, and TCRdb holds only the in-frame ones, with some missing. V, J and clone size are those of that table, while D and trimming were read from the DNA. Of about 400,000 clones listed, under 90% were seen once; the top ten hold about 1.8%. Germline assignment: CDR1 SGHTA and CDR2 FQGNSA. This CDR3 comprises 14 residues. Trimming shortened V by 3 bases and J by 3 bases, and 12 bases separated the two germline ends.

This chain joins TRBV7-2 and TRBJ2-7; weak D call: TRBD1 (5 bases). What was sequenced was PBMCs or T cells enriched from blood (not recorded which). The sequence came from a woman in her thirties who had recovered from COVID-19. The CDR3 DNA is TGTGCCAGCAGCTTGTCGGTAGGGGACTACGAGCAGTACTTC. This encodes CASSLSVGDYEQYF. The full variable domain, rest sourced from reference TRBV7-2 and TRBJ2-7, is GAGVSQSPSNKVTEKGKDVELRCDPISGHTALYWYRQSLGQGLEFLIYFQGNSAPDKSGLPSDRFSAERTGGSVSTLTIQRTQQEDSAVYLCASSLSVGDYEQYFGPGTRLTVT.